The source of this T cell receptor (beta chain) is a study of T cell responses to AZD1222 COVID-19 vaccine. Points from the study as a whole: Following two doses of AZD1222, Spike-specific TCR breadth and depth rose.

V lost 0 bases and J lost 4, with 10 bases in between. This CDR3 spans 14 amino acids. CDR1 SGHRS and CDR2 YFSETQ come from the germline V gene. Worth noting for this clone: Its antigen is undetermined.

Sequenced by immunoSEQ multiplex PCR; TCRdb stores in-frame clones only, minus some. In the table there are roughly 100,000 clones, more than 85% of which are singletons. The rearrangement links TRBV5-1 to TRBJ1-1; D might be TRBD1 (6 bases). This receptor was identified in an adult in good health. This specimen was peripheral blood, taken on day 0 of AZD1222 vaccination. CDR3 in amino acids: CASSLDRAGTEAFF. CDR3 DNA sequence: TGCGCCAGCAGCTTGGACAGGGCGGGCACTGAAGCTTTCTTT. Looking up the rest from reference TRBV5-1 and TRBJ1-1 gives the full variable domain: KAGVTQTPRYLIKTRGQQVTLSCSPISGHRSVSWYQQTPGQGLQFLFEYFSETQRNKGNFPGRFSGRQFSNSRSEMNVSTLELGDSALYLCASSLDRAGTEAFFGQGTRLTVV.